The 17 T cell receptor beta chains presented below share a single source sample, sequenced in a study of molecular identifiers for immune sequencing clone quantification. Each CDR3 protein is one row after TCRdb ran MiXCR on the PCR reads. This sample has around 480,000 distinct CDR3 sequences, with over 20% found just once. What was sequenced was naive CD8+ T cells from blood, with Jurkat cell RNA spiked in. Documented subset: FACS-sorted CD8+CD4-CCR7+CD45RA+ naive T cells. The source of these receptors is a human donor in good health. Some libraries in this study had Jurkat cell RNA spiked in.

This clonotype has only a few counts. One end of the junction does not line up with germline, which may come from a read error. This chain links TRBV27 with TRBJ2-7; the D is unclear. CDR1 MNHEY and CDR2 SMNVEV come from the germline V gene (reference sequence). The CDR3 has 13 residues. As DNA, the CDR3 is TGTGCCAGCAGTTCCCATGTACAGTACGAACAGTACTTC. Translating gives CASSSHVQYEQYF.

This clonotype showed up many times. The V call is TRBV27, the J call TRBJ1-1, with a tentative D call TRBD1 (6 bases). The CDR3 sequence is 13 residues long. Germline CDR1 MNHEY, CDR2 SMNVEV (reference sequence). Trimming left V 5 bases short and J 4 bases short, with 11 bases between. The CDR3 here is CASSPGVTTEAFF. The CDR3 nucleotides read TGTGCCAGCAGTCCAGGGGTAACCACTGAAGCTTTCTTT.

This clonotype was picked up many times. The chain uses TRBV28 and TRBJ2-7; 12 bases align to TRBD1. This CDR3 comprises 15 residues. V was clipped by 6 bases and J by 5 bases; unmatched bases: 8. Germline loops: CDR1 MDHEN, CDR2 SYDVKM. CDR3 DNA sequence: TGTGCCAGCAGCACTGGGACAGGGGGCTGGGACGAGCAGTACTTC. As protein: CASSTGTGGWDEQYF.

As regards this clonotype: Possible read error: a much larger clone is one base away. V and J are TRBV15 and TRBJ2-2, with 15 bases fitting TRBD2. Germline values: CDR1 LNHNV, CDR2 YYDKDF (reference sequence). The CDR3 length is 17 residues. CDR3 DNA sequence: TGTGCCACCGGCAGGGGACTAGCGGGAGGCAACACCGGGGAGCTGTTTTTT. Translating it yields CATGRGLAGGNTGELFF.

This clonotype was found many times. The V call is TRBV27, the J call TRBJ2-3, with 11 bases that match TRBD2. The CDR3 totals 16 residues. The ends lost 5 bases at V and 0 bases at J; junction bases unmatched: 4. Germline CDR1 MNHEY, CDR2 SMNVEV (reference sequence). The CDR3 spells CASSLAGGLSTDTQYF. As DNA, the CDR3 is TGTGCCAGCAGTCTAGCGGGGGGCCTTAGCACAGATACGCAGTATTTT.

This clonotype came up many times. This chain joins TRBV6-2 or TRBV6-3 and TRBJ1-5, with TRBD1 matching over 9 bases. After removal of 6 bases from V and 5 bases from J, the junction contained 5 bases not matched to a gene. This CDR3 comprises 14 residues. The V gene's germline CDR1 is MNHEY and CDR2 SVGEGT. The CDR3 spells CASRRTGVDQPQHF. CDR3 bases: TGTGCCAGCAGACGGACAGGGGTGGATCAGCCCCAGCATTTT.

CDR3 nucleotides: TGTGCCAGTAGTTCCCGCAACTCTGGGGCCAACGTCCTGACTTTC. Encoded protein: CASSSRNSGANVLTF. The V gene is TRBV19, the J gene TRBJ2-6; D not resolved. The ends were cut back, 5 bases at V and 0 bases at J, with 8 bases in the middle. The CDR3 is 15 residues long. Germline CDR1 and CDR2: LNHDA and SQIVND (reference sequence).

The rearrangement joins TRBV4-1 to TRBJ1-5, with D uncertain. CDR1 MGHRA and CDR2 YSYEKL come from the germline V gene. The CDR3 sequence is 12 residues long. V lost 3 bases to trimming and J lost 4 bases, with 4 bases between them. The CDR3, as DNA: TGCGCCAGCAGCCACCATAATCAGCCCCAGCATTTT. Its protein is CASSHHNQPQHF.

At least ten counts were recorded for this clonotype. V gene TRBV7-9 combines with J gene TRBJ2-3; D possibly uses TRBD1 or TRBD2 (5 bases each). Trimming cost V 5 bases and J 2 bases, with 14 bases left between them. CDR3 length equals 15 residues. Per germline, CDR1 SEHNR and CDR2 FQNEAQ (reference sequence). The CDR3 DNA follows: TGTGCCAGCAGCCCTAAGGGACCAAACACAGATACGCAGTATTTT. It translates to CASSPKGPNTDTQYF.

The chain joins TRBV2 to TRBJ2-1; no firm D call. The CDR3 is 12 residues long. Trimming pared 9 bases from V and 1 base from J, leaving 7 bases between. Looked up from germline, CDR1 is SNHLY and CDR2 is FYNNEI. CDR3 protein: CASTRSYNEQFF. The CDR3 region has the DNA TGTGCCAGTACAAGGTCCTACAATGAGCAGTTCTTC.

This clonotype was counted ten times or more. The chain employs TRBV6-5 and TRBJ2-7, with D possibly TRBD1 on 6 matching bases. The ends were cut back, 2 bases at V and 5 bases at J, with 19 bases in the middle. Per germline, CDR1 MNHEY and CDR2 SVGAGI. CDR3 size: 16 residues. CDR3 sequence (DNA): TGTGCCAGCAGTTACCTCCCAGCAGGGGCATGGAACGAGCAGTACTTC. Its translation is CASSYLPAGAWNEQYF.

This clonotype has a handful of counts. The rearrangement joins TRBV12-3 or TRBV12-4 to TRBJ1-5, with D possibly being TRBD1 (6 bases). This CDR3 spans 15 amino acids. V lost 4 bases and J lost 3, with 13 bases in between. In nucleotides, the CDR3 is TGTGCCAGCAGTTCGACAGGAGCCCCCAATCAGCCCCAGCATTTT. The encoded protein is CASSSTGAPNQPQHF.

This clonotype was counted ten times or more. The J gene is TRBJ2-7, the V gene TRBV5-4; 8 bases line up with TRBD2. CDR1 and CDR2 from the germline V gene are SGHNT and YYREEE (reference sequence). CDR3 length: 14 amino acids. V shed 4 bases and J 6 bases; nucleotides not matched to a gene: 9. The CDR3 DNA reads TGTGCCAGCAGCGCCGGACTAGCCGGACGCGAGCAGTACTTC. It codes for CASSAGLAGREQYF.

This clonotype was seen a handful of times. The J gene is TRBJ2-3, the V gene TRBV7-6; TRBD1 aligns across 9 bases. After removal of 2 bases from V and 1 base from J, the junction contained 7 bases not matched to a gene. Germline CDR1 is SGHVS and CDR2 is FNYEAQ. CDR3 length equals 17 residues. CDR3 protein: CASSLMPDRGGTDTQYF. Written as DNA, the CDR3 is TGTGCCAGCAGCTTAATGCCGGACAGGGGTGGCACAGATACGCAGTATTTT.

This clonotype was recorded many times. J is TRBJ1-4 and V is TRBV28; D is undetermined. V shed 1 base and J shed 0 bases, with 6 bases lying between them. Germline-derived CDR1 and CDR2 are MDHEN and SYDVKM. The CDR3 runs to 15 residues. CDR3 sequence: CASSLYAATNEKLFF. CDR3 sequence (DNA): TGTGCCAGCAGTTTATATGCAGCAACTAATGAAAAACTGTTTTTT.

Worth noting for this clonotype: A much larger clone differs by one base, so this may be a read error. CDR3 region: CASSRLRISSTDTQYF. CDR3 sequence (DNA): TGTGCCAGCAGCCGCCTAAGGATTTCTAGCACAGATACGCAGTATTTT. V usage is TRBV6-2 or TRBV6-3 and J usage is TRBJ2-3; no firm D call. V lost 6 bases to trimming and J lost 0 bases, with 16 bases between them. The length of the CDR3 is 16 residues. Germline V gives CDR1 MNHEY, CDR2 SVGEGT.

At least ten counts were recorded for this clonotype. This sequence joins TRBV24-1 and TRBJ2-1; tentative D call: TRBD1 (6 bases). Germline V gene sequence: CDR1 KGHDR, CDR2 SFDVKD. Trimming pared 10 bases from V and 3 bases from J, leaving 12 bases between. The CDR3 loop spans 13 amino acids. The DNA of the CDR3 is TGTGCCACACAGGGTTCGGACTACAATGAGCAGTTCTTC. Its translation: CATQGSDYNEQFF.